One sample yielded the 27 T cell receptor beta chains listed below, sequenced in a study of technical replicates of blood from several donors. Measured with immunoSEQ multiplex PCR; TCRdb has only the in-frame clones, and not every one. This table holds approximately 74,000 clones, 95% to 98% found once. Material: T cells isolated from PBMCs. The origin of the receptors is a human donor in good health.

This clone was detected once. The CDR3 spells CASSRTGSYNEQFF. CDR3 sequence (DNA): TGTGCCAGTAGTAGAACCGGGTCCTACAATGAGCAGTTCTTC. The chain carries TRBV19 and TRBJ2-1; D gene unclear. The CDR3 consists of 14 residues. Trimming removed 4 bases from V and 1 base from J, with 8 bases in between. The germline V gene has CDR1 LNHDA and CDR2 SQIVND (reference sequence). The variable domain in full, with the rest retrieved from reference TRBV19 and TRBJ2-1, is DGGITQSPKYLFRKEGQNVTLSCEQNLNHDAMYWYRQDPGQGLRLIYYSQIVNDFQKGDIAEGYSVSREKKESFPLTVTSAQKNPTAFYLCASSRTGSYNEQFFGPGTRLTVL.

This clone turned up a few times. In nucleotides, the CDR3 is TGTGCCAGCAGCCAAATGACAAGTACCGGGGAGCTGTTTTTT. It codes for CASSQMTSTGELFF. The J gene is TRBJ2-2, the V gene TRBV4-2; D is ambiguous. The V end was cut by 2 bases, the J end by 5 bases, with 9 bases between. Germline V CDR1 and CDR2: LGHNA, YNFKEQ. The CDR3 sequence is 14 residues long.

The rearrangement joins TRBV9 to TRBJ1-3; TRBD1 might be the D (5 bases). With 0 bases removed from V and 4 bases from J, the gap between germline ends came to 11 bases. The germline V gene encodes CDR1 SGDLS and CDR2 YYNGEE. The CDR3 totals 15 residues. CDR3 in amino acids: CASSVASGYGNTIYF. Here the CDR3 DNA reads TGTGCCAGCAGCGTAGCCTCAGGGTACGGAAACACCATATATTTT.

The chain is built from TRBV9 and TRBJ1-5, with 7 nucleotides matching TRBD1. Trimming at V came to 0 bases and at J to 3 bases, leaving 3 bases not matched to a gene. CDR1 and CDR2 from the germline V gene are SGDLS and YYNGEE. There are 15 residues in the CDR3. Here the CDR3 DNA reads TGTGCCAGCAGCGTAGGCGGGACAGTCAATCAGCCCCAGCATTTT. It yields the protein CASSVGGTVNQPQHF.

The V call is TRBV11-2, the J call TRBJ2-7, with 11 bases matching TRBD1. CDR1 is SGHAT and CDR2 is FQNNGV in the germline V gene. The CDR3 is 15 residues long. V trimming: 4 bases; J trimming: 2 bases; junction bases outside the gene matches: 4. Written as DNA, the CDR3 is TGTGCCAGCAGCTGGGGACAGGGGGGGCCCTACGAGCAGTACTTC. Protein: CASSWGQGGPYEQYF. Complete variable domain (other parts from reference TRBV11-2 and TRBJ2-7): EAGVAQSPRYKIIEKRQSVAFWCNPISGHATLYWYQQILGQGPKLLIQFQNNGVVDDSQLPKDRFSAERLKGVDSTLKIQPAKLEDSAVYLCASSWGQGGPYEQYFGPGTRLTVT.

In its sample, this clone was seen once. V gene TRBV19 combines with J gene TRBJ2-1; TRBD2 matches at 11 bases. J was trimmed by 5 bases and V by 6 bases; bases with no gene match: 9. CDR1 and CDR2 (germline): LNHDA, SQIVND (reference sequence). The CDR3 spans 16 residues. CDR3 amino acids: CASRSITSGRDNEQFF. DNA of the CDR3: TGTGCCAGTAGATCAATTACTAGCGGGAGAGACAATGAGCAGTTCTTC.

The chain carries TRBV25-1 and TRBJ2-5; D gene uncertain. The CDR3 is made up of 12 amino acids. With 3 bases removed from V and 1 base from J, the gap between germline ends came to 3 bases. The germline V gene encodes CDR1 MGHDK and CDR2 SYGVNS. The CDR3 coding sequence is TGTGCCAGCAGTGACTTCCAAGAGACCCAGTACTTC. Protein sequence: CASSDFQETQYF.

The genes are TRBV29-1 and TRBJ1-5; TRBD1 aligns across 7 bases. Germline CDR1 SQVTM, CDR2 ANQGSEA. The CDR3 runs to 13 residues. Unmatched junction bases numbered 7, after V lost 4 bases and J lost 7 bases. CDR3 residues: CSVGDRAKQPQHF. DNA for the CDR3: TGCAGCGTTGGAGACAGGGCGAAGCAGCCCCAGCATTTT.

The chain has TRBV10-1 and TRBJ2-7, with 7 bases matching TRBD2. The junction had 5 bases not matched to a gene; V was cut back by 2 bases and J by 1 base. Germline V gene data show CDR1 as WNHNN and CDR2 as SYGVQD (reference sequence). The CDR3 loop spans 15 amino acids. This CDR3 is CASSERGSGSYEQYF. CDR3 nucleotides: TGCGCCAGCAGTGAGCGCGGGAGCGGGTCCTACGAGCAGTACTTC.

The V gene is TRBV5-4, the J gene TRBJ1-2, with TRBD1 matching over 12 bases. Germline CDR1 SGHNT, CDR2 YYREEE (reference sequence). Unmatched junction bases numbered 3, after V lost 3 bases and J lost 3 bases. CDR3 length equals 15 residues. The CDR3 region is CASSSGTGGDYGYTF. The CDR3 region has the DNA TGTGCCAGCAGCTCCGGGACAGGGGGCGACTATGGCTACACCTTC.

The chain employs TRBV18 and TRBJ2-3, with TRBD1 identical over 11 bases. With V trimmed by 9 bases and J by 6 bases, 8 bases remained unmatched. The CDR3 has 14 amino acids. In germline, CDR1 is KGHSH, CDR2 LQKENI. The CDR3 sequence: CASHGTGGVDTQYF. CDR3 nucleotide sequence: TGTGCCAGTCACGGGACAGGGGGAGTGGATACGCAGTATTTT.

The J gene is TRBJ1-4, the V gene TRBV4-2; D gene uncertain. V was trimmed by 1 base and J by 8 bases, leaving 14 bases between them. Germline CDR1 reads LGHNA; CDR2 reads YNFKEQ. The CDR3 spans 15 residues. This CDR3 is CASSQGPRGGEKLFF. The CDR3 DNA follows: TGTGCCAGCAGCCAAGGCCCTCGGGGTGGGGAAAAACTGTTTTTT.

In DNA form, the CDR3 reads TGTGCCAGCAGCCAGTCGAGAGACAGCTCCTACGAGCAGTACTTC. This codes for CASSQSRDSSYEQYF. This rearrangement joins TRBV4-2 to TRBJ2-7; D may be TRBD1 (5 bases). Germline CDR1 and CDR2: LGHNA and YNFKEQ. This CDR3 has 15 residues. V lost 3 bases and J 0 bases, leaving 12 bases between the germline ends.

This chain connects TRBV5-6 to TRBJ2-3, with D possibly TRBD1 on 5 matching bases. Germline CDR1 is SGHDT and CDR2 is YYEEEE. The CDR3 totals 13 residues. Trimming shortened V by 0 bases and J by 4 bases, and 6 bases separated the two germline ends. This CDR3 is CASSLVRADTQYF. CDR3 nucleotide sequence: TGTGCCAGCAGCTTGGTCAGGGCAGATACGCAGTATTTT.

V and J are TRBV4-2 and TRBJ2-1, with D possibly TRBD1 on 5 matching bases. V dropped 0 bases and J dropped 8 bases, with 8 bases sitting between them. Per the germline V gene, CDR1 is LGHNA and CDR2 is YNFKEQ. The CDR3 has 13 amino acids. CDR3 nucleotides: TGTGCCAGCAGCCAAGACTGGGGCCATGAGCAGTTCTTC. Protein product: CASSQDWGHEQFF.

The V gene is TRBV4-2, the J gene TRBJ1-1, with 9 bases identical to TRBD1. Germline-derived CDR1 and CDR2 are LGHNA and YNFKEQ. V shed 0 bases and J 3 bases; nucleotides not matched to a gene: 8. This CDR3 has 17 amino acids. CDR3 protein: CASSQEAGTGFHTEAFF. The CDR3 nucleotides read TGTGCCAGCAGCCAAGAAGCCGGGACAGGGTTTCACACTGAAGCTTTCTTT.

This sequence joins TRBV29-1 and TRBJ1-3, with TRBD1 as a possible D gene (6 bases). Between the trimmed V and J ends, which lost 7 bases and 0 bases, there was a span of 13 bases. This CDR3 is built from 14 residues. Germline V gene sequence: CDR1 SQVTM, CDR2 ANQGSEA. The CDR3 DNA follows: TGCAGCGCCTCAGACAGGAGCTCTGGAAACACCATATATTTT. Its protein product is CSASDRSSGNTIYF. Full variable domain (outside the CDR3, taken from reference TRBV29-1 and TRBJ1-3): SAVISQKPSRDICQRGTSLTIQCQVDSQVTMMFWYRQQPGQSLTLIATANQGSEATYESGFVIDKFPISRPNLTFSTLTVSNMSPEDSSIYLCSASDRSSGNTIYFGEGSWLTVV.

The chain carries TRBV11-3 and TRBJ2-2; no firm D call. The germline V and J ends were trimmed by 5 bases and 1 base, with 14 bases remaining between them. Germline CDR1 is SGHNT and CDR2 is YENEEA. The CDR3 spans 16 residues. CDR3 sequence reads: CASSPIWQKNTGELFF. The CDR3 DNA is TGTGCCAGCAGCCCGATCTGGCAGAAGAACACCGGGGAGCTGTTTTTT.

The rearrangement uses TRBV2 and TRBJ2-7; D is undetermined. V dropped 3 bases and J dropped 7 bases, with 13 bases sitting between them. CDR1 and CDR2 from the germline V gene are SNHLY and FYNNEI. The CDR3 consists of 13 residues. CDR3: CASSEAGFLEQYF. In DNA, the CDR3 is TGTGCCAGCAGTGAGGCAGGCTTTTTGGAGCAGTACTTC.

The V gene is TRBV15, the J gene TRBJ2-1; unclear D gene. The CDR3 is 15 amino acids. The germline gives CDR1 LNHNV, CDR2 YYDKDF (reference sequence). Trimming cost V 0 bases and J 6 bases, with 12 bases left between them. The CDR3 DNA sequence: TGTGCCACCAGCAGAGAGAGCCTCCCCGGCAATGAGCAGTTCTTC. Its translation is CATSRESLPGNEQFF.

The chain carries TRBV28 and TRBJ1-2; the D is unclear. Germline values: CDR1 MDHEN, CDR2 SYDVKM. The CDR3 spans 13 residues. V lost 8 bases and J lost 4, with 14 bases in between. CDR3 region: CASLRRASYGYTF. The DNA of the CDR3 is TGTGCCAGCCTCCGGCGGGCGAGCTATGGCTACACCTTC.

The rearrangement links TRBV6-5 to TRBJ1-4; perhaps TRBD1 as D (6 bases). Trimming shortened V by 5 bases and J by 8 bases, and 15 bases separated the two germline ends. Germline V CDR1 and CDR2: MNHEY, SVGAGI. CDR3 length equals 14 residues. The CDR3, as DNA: TGTGCCAGCAGTCGAACAGGGATTACCGAAAAACTGTTTTTT. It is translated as CASSRTGITEKLFF.

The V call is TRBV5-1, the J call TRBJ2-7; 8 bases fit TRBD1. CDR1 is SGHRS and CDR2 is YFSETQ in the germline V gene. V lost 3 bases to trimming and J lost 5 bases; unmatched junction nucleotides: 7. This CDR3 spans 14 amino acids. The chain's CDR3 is CASSSGQVVDEQYF. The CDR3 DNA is TGCGCCAGCAGCTCGGGACAGGTTGTAGACGAGCAGTACTTC.

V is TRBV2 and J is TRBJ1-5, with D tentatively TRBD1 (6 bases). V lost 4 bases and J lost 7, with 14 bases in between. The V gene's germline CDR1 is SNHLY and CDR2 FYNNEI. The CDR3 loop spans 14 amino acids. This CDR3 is CASSVGGRAQPQHF. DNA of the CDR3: TGTGCCAGCAGTGTGGGGGGGCGGGCGCAGCCCCAGCATTTT.

The CDR3 DNA sequence: TGTGCCAGCAGCGTAGAAGGGGGCTCTTACAATGAGCAGTTCTTC. Its protein is CASSVEGGSYNEQFF. This chain joins TRBV9 and TRBJ2-1; TRBD1 agrees at 7 bases. This CDR3 spans 15 amino acids. V was clipped by 0 bases and J by 4 bases; unmatched bases: 4. Germline CDR1 reads SGDLS; CDR2 reads YYNGEE. The variable domain in full, completed from reference TRBV9 and TRBJ2-1, reads DSGVTQTPKHLITATGQRVTLRCSPRSGDLSVYWYQQSLDQGLQFLIQYYNGEERAKGNILERFSAQQFPDLHSELNLSSLELGDSALYFCASSVEGGSYNEQFFGPGTRLTVL.

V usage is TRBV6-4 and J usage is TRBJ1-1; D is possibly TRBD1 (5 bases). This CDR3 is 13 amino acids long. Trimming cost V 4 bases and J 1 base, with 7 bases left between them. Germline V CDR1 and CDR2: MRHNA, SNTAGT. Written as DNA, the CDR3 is TGTGCCAGCAGTGGGGGCGAGAACACTGAAGCTTTCTTT. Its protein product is CASSGGENTEAFF.

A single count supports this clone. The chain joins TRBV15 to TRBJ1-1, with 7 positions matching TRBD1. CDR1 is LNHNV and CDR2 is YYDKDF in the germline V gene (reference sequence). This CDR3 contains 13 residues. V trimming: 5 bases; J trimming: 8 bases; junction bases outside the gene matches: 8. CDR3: CATSGFRGREAFF. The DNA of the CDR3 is TGTGCCACCAGCGGCTTTAGGGGGCGGGAAGCTTTCTTT.